This T cell receptor (beta chain) was captured by sequencing in a study of beta chain features in type 1 diabetes. The CDR3 runs 15 residues. Trimming took 5 bases from V and 5 from J, leaving 17 bases between them. Per the germline V gene, CDR1 is SEHNR and CDR2 is FQNEAQ (reference sequence). Blood was collected once per donor into heparin, averaging around 120 mL. Study-wide results and caveats: Type 1 diabetes patients showed a moderate but significant shortening of TCRB CDR3s in all four CD4+ subsets.

The entirety of the isolated RNA underwent reverse transcription, so expressed TCRB transcripts were sequenced. The method was immunoSEQ multiplex PCR; TCRdb's version includes in-frame clones alone and lacks a portion of them. The table has about 900,000 clones, around a sixth seen once. This clone was recorded a few times. Its antigen is currently unknown. V gene TRBV7-9 combines with J gene TRBJ2-3, with D uncertain. The source material was naive CD4+ T cells from blood. This TCR was sampled from a woman aged 18 to 35 in good health. In DNA form, the CDR3 reads TGTGCCAGCAGCAACGCAATCAGACTGCTAGATACGCAGTATTTT. Protein sequence: CASSNAIRLLDTQYF.